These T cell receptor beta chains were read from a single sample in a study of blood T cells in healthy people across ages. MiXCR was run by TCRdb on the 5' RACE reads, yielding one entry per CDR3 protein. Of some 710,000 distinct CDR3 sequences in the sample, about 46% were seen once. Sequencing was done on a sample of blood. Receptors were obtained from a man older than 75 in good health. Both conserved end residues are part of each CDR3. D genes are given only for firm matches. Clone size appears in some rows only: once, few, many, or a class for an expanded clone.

CDR3 protein: CASSLSPAQGWGSYEQYF; CDR3 DNA: TGCGCCAGCAGCTTGTCACCAGCCCAGGGGTGGGGCTCCTACGAGCAGTACTTC; J gene: TRBJ2-7; clone size: NA; CDR3 length: 18; V gene: TRBV5-1; D gene: NA
CDR3 protein: CAISGDMIYGYTF; CDR3 DNA: TGTGCCATCAGTGGAGACATGATCTATGGCTACACCTTC; J gene: TRBJ1-2; clone size: NA; CDR3 length: 13; V gene: TRBV10-3; D gene: NA
CDR3 protein: CASSLGSGVGQETQYF; CDR3 DNA: TGTGCCAGCAGCTTAGGTTCCGGGGTTGGCCAAGAGACCCAGTACTTC; J gene: TRBJ2-5; clone size: NA; CDR3 length: 16; V gene: TRBV7-2; D gene: NA
CDR3 protein: CASNRDGNTEAFF; CDR3 DNA: TGTGCCAGCAACAGGGACGGGAACACTGAAGCTTTCTTT; J gene: TRBJ1-1; clone size: NA; CDR3 length: 13; V gene: TRBV12-3/TRBV12-4; D gene: NA
CDR3 protein: CSVEVPGNEQFF; CDR3 DNA: TGCAGCGTTGAAGTTCCGGGGAATGAGCAGTTCTTC; J gene: TRBJ2-1; clone size: many; CDR3 length: 12; V gene: TRBV29-1; D gene: NA
CDR3 protein: CASTQDRDYGHTF; CDR3 DNA: TGTGCCAGCACCCAGGACAGGGACTATGGCCACACCTTC; J gene: TRBJ1-2; clone size: NA; CDR3 length: 13; V gene: TRBV10-3; D gene: TRBD1
CDR3 protein: CASSLTVGASTGELFF; CDR3 DNA: TGTGCCAGCAGTTTAACGGTGGGGGCGAGCACCGGGGAGCTGTTTTTT; J gene: TRBJ2-2; clone size: few; CDR3 length: 16; V gene: TRBV28; D gene: NA
CDR3 protein: CATSRDRGSNEQFF; CDR3 DNA: TGTGCCACCAGCCGGGACAGGGGGTCCAATGAGCAGTTCTTC; J gene: TRBJ2-1; clone size: few; CDR3 length: 14; V gene: TRBV24-1; D gene: TRBD1
CDR3 protein: CASSLGGLAGTLEQFF; CDR3 DNA: TGTGCCAGCAGTTTAGGGGGACTAGCGGGAACACTCGAGCAGTTCTTC; J gene: TRBJ2-1; clone size: few; CDR3 length: 16; V gene: TRBV12-3/TRBV12-4; D gene: TRBD2
CDR3 protein: CASSPVAGAQETQFF; CDR3 DNA: TGTGCCAGCAGTCCCGTAGCGGGAGCACAAGAGACCCAGTTCTTC; J gene: TRBJ2-1; clone size: few; CDR3 length: 15; V gene: TRBV6-2/TRBV6-3; D gene: TRBD2
CDR3 protein: CACSGGLAGPYEQYF; CDR3 DNA: TGTGCCTGCAGTGGGGGACTAGCGGGTCCCTACGAGCAGTACTTC; J gene: TRBJ2-7; clone size: NA; CDR3 length: 15; V gene: TRBV12-3/TRBV12-4; D gene: TRBD2
CDR3 protein: CASRRSWDQETQYF; CDR3 DNA: TGTGCCAGCAGGCGCAGTTGGGACCAAGAGACCCAGTACTTC; J gene: TRBJ2-5; clone size: many; CDR3 length: 14; V gene: TRBV27; D gene: NA
CDR3 protein: CASSFSGRANEQYF; CDR3 DNA: TGTGCCAGCAGCTTTAGCGGGAGGGCCAACGAGCAGTACTTC; J gene: TRBJ2-7; clone size: NA; CDR3 length: 14; V gene: TRBV7-9; D gene: TRBD2
CDR3 protein: CASSPVARDTQYF; CDR3 DNA: TGTGCCAGCAGCCCCGTGGCAAGGGATACGCAGTATTTT; J gene: TRBJ2-3; clone size: NA; CDR3 length: 13; V gene: TRBV27; D gene: NA
CDR3 protein: CASTPGGQEPQYF; CDR3 DNA: TGTGCCAGCACCCCGGGGGGACAAGAGCCCCAGTACTTC; J gene: TRBJ2-5; clone size: NA; CDR3 length: 13; V gene: TRBV28; D gene: NA
CDR3 protein: CASSVSPQISTDTQYF; CDR3 DNA: TGTGCCAGCAGCGTAAGCCCACAGATTAGCACAGATACGCAGTATTTT; J gene: TRBJ2-3; clone size: NA; CDR3 length: 16; V gene: TRBV9; D gene: NA
CDR3 protein: CASSLDGDITNEKLFF; CDR3 DNA: TGTGCCAGCAGCTTAGATGGGGACATAACTAATGAAAAACTGTTTTTT; J gene: TRBJ1-4; clone size: many; CDR3 length: 16; V gene: TRBV7-2; D gene: NA
CDR3 protein: CASSYGGGRAIAYEQYF; CDR3 DNA: TGTGCCAGCAGCTACGGCGGGGGGAGGGCCATCGCCTACGAGCAGTACTTC; J gene: TRBJ2-7; clone size: few; CDR3 length: 17; V gene: TRBV5-6; D gene: TRBD2
CDR3 protein: CASSLGVIELGQPQHF; CDR3 DNA: TGTGCCAGCAGTTTAGGAGTCATTGAATTGGGTCAGCCCCAGCATTTT; J gene: TRBJ1-5; clone size: once; CDR3 length: 16; V gene: TRBV12-3/TRBV12-4; D gene: NA
CDR3 protein: CASRGYRGFNTGELFF; CDR3 DNA: TGTGCCAGCAGGGGATACAGGGGTTTCAACACCGGGGAGCTGTTTTTT; J gene: TRBJ2-2; clone size: NA; CDR3 length: 16; V gene: TRBV28; D gene: TRBD1
CDR3 protein: CASSRLLRQGPPRDEQFF; CDR3 DNA: TGTGCCAGCAGCAGGTTGTTAAGACAGGGACCCCCTCGGGATGAGCAGTTCTTC; J gene: TRBJ2-1; clone size: many; CDR3 length: 18; V gene: TRBV21-1; D gene: NA
CDR3 protein: CASSSVDREVHEQYF; CDR3 DNA: TGTGCCAGCAGCTCCGTAGACAGGGAGGTCCACGAGCAGTACTTC; J gene: TRBJ2-7; clone size: few; CDR3 length: 15; V gene: TRBV13; D gene: NA
CDR3 protein: CASSPGFTGELFF; CDR3 DNA: TGCGCCAGCAGCCCGGGATTCACCGGGGAGCTGTTTTTT; J gene: TRBJ2-2; clone size: NA; CDR3 length: 13; V gene: TRBV4-3; D gene: NA
CDR3 protein: CASGSGASVDTQYF; CDR3 DNA: TGTGCCAGCGGATCAGGGGCCAGTGTTGATACGCAGTATTTT; J gene: TRBJ2-3; clone size: NA; CDR3 length: 14; V gene: TRBV28; D gene: NA
CDR3 protein: CSAKGLNDQPQHF; CDR3 DNA: TGCAGTGCTAAAGGCTTGAACGATCAGCCCCAGCATTTT; J gene: TRBJ1-5; clone size: NA; CDR3 length: 13; V gene: TRBV20-1; D gene: NA
CDR3 protein: CSASPYPLGFGYGYTF; CDR3 DNA: TGCAGTGCTAGCCCGTATCCCCTTGGGTTCGGTTATGGCTACACCTTC; J gene: TRBJ1-2; clone size: few; CDR3 length: 16; V gene: TRBV20-1; D gene: NA
CDR3 protein: CASRNAGVVGEQYF; CDR3 DNA: TGTGCCAGCAGGAATGCGGGAGTGGTGGGCGAGCAGTACTTC; J gene: TRBJ2-7; clone size: NA; CDR3 length: 14; V gene: TRBV6-6; D gene: TRBD2
CDR3 protein: CSVDRGRGEQYF; CDR3 DNA: TGCAGCGTTGATCGCGGGAGGGGCGAGCAGTACTTC; J gene: TRBJ2-7; clone size: NA; CDR3 length: 12; V gene: TRBV29-1; D gene: TRBD2
CDR3 protein: CSARGELYQETQYF; CDR3 DNA: TGCAGTGCTAGAGGAGAATTGTACCAAGAGACCCAGTACTTC; J gene: TRBJ2-5; clone size: few; CDR3 length: 14; V gene: TRBV20-1; D gene: NA
CDR3 protein: CASSQPAGAAKNIQYF; CDR3 DNA: TGTGCCAGCAGCCAACCGGCGGGGGCAGCCAAAAACATTCAGTACTTC; J gene: TRBJ2-4; clone size: NA; CDR3 length: 16; V gene: TRBV3-1; D gene: NA
CDR3 protein: CASSQGTGEYNEQFF; CDR3 DNA: TGTGCCAGCAGCCAAGGGACAGGAGAATACAATGAGCAGTTCTTC; J gene: TRBJ2-1; clone size: NA; CDR3 length: 15; V gene: TRBV4-2; D gene: TRBD1
CDR3 protein: CSVQETGGELFF; CDR3 DNA: TGCAGCGTCCAGGAGACCGGGGGGGAACTGTTTTTT; J gene: TRBJ1-4; clone size: NA; CDR3 length: 12; V gene: TRBV29-1; D gene: NA
CDR3 protein: CAISERARTIAGDGDTQYF; CDR3 DNA: TGTGCCATCAGTGAGAGGGCCAGAACTATAGCGGGAGATGGAGATACGCAGTATTTT; J gene: TRBJ2-3; clone size: NA; CDR3 length: 19; V gene: TRBV10-3; D gene: TRBD2
CDR3 protein: CATSGGQGAYEQYF; CDR3 DNA: TGTGCCACCTCCGGGGGACAGGGAGCCTACGAGCAGTACTTC; J gene: TRBJ2-7; clone size: few; CDR3 length: 14; V gene: TRBV12-3/TRBV12-4; D gene: TRBD1
CDR3 protein: CASSSRTHAGPDTQYF; CDR3 DNA: TGTGCCAGCAGTTCCCGGACACACGCCGGCCCAGATACGCAGTATTTT; J gene: TRBJ2-3; clone size: few; CDR3 length: 16; V gene: TRBV28; D gene: NA
CDR3 protein: CSARTLAGVVDNEQFF; CDR3 DNA: TGCAGTGCTAGAACACTAGCGGGAGTCGTCGACAATGAGCAGTTCTTC; J gene: TRBJ2-1; clone size: once; CDR3 length: 16; V gene: TRBV20-1; D gene: TRBD2
CDR3 protein: CASSSYREFNSPLHF; CDR3 DNA: TGTGCCAGCAGTAGTTACAGGGAATTTAATTCACCCCTCCACTTT; J gene: TRBJ1-6; clone size: NA; CDR3 length: 15; V gene: TRBV7-8; D gene: NA
CDR3 protein: CASSLQGPGEAFF; CDR3 DNA: TGTGCCAGCAGCCTGCAGGGACCAGGTGAAGCTTTCTTT; J gene: TRBJ1-1; clone size: NA; CDR3 length: 13; V gene: TRBV5-5; D gene: NA
CDR3 protein: CASSPGLAGDPFYNEQFF; CDR3 DNA: TGTGCCAGCAGCCCCGGACTAGCGGGGGACCCCTTCTACAATGAGCAGTTCTTC; J gene: TRBJ2-1; clone size: NA; CDR3 length: 18; V gene: TRBV7-2; D gene: TRBD2
CDR3 protein: CSAAPGDSKNIQYF; CDR3 DNA: TGCAGTGCCGCCCCTGGGGACAGCAAAAACATTCAGTACTTC; J gene: TRBJ2-4; clone size: NA; CDR3 length: 14; V gene: TRBV20-1; D gene: TRBD1
CDR3 protein: CASGESGTGRYNEQFF; CDR3 DNA: TGTGCCAGCGGGGAATCCGGGACAGGGAGGTACAATGAGCAGTTCTTC; J gene: TRBJ2-1; clone size: NA; CDR3 length: 16; V gene: TRBV12-3/TRBV12-4; D gene: TRBD1
CDR3 protein: CASSFDYQETQYF; CDR3 DNA: TGTGCCAGCAGCTTCGACTATCAAGAGACCCAGTACTTC; J gene: TRBJ2-5; clone size: many; CDR3 length: 13; V gene: TRBV7-3; D gene: NA